This TCR beta chain was profiled in a study of early T cells in non-severe SARS-CoV-2 infection. Study-level information: Sequencing used unsorted whole-blood bulk RNA, so chains lack pairing. Study-wide results and caveats: VDJdb matching skewed toward anti-spike CD8 responses, missing private and CD4 specificities.

Attached unique molecular identifiers marked individual cDNA molecules. TCRdb recomputed calls from the 5' RACE reads with MiXCR, one row per CDR3 protein. The sample lists around 68,000 distinct CDR3 sequences, around 12% occurring once. Germline lookup yields CDR1 GTSNPN and CDR2 SVGIG (reference sequence). V was cut by 1 base and J by 8 bases, with 13 bases left in between. The CDR3 sequence is 13 residues long. This clonotype was counted at least ten times. Its antigen is not identified. Sequenced here: whole blood, sampled at baseline. The rearrangement joins TRBV30 to TRBJ2-3; D not certain. The sequence was collected from an adult who was a healthcare worker with PCR-confirmed SARS-CoV-2 infection or an uninfected control (not recorded which). In DNA, the CDR3 is TGTGCCTGGAGTGGGGTGCCGCCGGGTACGCAGTATTTT. Its protein is CAWSGVPPGTQYF.